Described below is a single TCR beta chain sequence and its context. The record originates from a study of OX40 agonist ivuxolimab in advanced cancers. The CDR3 consists of 16 residues. Germline lookup yields CDR1 SGDLS and CDR2 YYNGEE. Trimming at V came to 4 bases and at J to 4 bases, leaving 13 bases not matched to a gene. Generated by immunoSEQ multiplex PCR, the TCRdb table keeps only in-frame clones and is missing some. The top ten hold 0.7% to 0.95% of the sample, which has around 94,000 clones, under 95% seen once. The chain uses TRBV9 and TRBJ2-7; 8 nucleotides match TRBD2. This material consisted of CD4+ or CD8+ T cells sorted from blood, taken in a trial of the OX40 agonist ivuxolimab. This receptor was obtained from an adult with an advanced solid tumor such as melanoma, head and neck, liver or kidney cancer. CDR3 protein: CASSPGGVAGLYEQYF. In nucleotides, the CDR3 is TGTGCCAGCAGCCCTGGCGGGGTAGCGGGGCTATACGAGCAGTACTTC.